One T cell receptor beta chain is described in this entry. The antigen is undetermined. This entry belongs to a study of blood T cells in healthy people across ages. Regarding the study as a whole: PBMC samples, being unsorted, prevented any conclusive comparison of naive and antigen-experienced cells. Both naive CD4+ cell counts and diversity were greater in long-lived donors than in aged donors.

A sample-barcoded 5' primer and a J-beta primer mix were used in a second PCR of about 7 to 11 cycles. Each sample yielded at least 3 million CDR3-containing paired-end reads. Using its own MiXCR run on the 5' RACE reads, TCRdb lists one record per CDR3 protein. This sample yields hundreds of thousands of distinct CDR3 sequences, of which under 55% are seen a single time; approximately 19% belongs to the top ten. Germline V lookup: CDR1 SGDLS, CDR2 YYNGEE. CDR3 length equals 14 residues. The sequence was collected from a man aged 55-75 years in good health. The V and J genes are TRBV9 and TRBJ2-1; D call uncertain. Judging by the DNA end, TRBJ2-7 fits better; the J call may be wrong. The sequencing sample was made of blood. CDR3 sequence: CASSVAARIHEQYF. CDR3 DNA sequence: TGTGCCAGCAGCGTAGCGGCTAGGATCCATGAGCAGTACTTC.